Below are 20 T cell receptor beta chains sequenced from a single sample in a study of Graves' ophthalmopathy and Graves' hyperthyroidism. From RNA, the CDR3 regions of TCR beta chains were amplified and sequenced. An opening RT-PCR round employed HTBI primers and preceded a second-round multiplex PCR. TCRdb fed the multiplex PCR reads into MiXCR, producing one record per CDR3 protein. The sample shows just over 600,000 distinct CDR3 sequences, approximately 22% of them seen only once. Sequencing input: peripheral blood. These receptors all stem from a woman aged 18-35 years with stable Graves' hyperthyroidism. Some clones in this sample may be carry-over from other donors' samples.

This clonotype came up many times. V usage is TRBV28 and J usage is TRBJ2-4; D possibly corresponds to TRBD2 (6 bases). The CDR3 loop spans 10 amino acids. V gave up 8 bases and J gave up 8 bases, with 7 bases separating them. CDR1 is MDHEN and CDR2 is SYDVKM in the germline V gene. CDR3 sequence (DNA): TGTGCCAGCGGAGGGGACATTCAGTACTTC. It is translated as CASGGDIQYF.

The J gene is TRBJ2-7, the V gene TRBV7-9, with D tentatively TRBD2 (6 bases). CDR3 length: 15 residues. Trimming removed 5 bases from V and 5 bases from J, with 19 bases in between. CDR1 is SEHNR, CDR2 FQNEAQ, per germline (reference sequence). CDR3 sequence (DNA): TGTGCCAGCAGCCCTCGGGCGGGGTATCACCACGAGCAGTACTTC. Amino acids: CASSPRAGYHHEQYF.

Many counts were recorded for this clonotype. The CDR3 sequence is CASSFQIQGYEQYF. CDR3 nucleotide sequence: TGTGCCAGCAGCTTTCAAATTCAGGGCTACGAGCAGTACTTC. The gene calls are TRBV7-9 and TRBJ2-7; TRBD1 might be the D (5 bases). Trimming took off 3 bases at V and 3 bases at J, with 12 bases between the two ends. This CDR3 is 14 amino acids long. Germline values: CDR1 SEHNR, CDR2 FQNEAQ (reference sequence).

This clonotype showed up many times. This chain links TRBV28 with TRBJ1-2; TRBD1 aligns across 9 bases. The CDR3 totals 16 residues. CDR1 is MDHEN and CDR2 is SYDVKM in the germline V gene. The ends lost 3 bases at V and 9 bases at J; junction bases unmatched: 14. The CDR3 is CASSFTSGQGLFRYTF. DNA of the CDR3: TGTGCCAGCAGTTTCACCTCGGGACAGGGTTTGTTCCGCTACACCTTC.

The gene calls are TRBV4-1 and TRBJ1-1; no clear D gene. CDR3 size: 15 residues. The germline V gene has CDR1 MGHRA and CDR2 YSYEKL. The V and J ends lost 0 bases and 5 bases respectively, with 13 bases between them. This chain's CDR3 is CASSQDHSGWTEAFF. The CDR3 nucleotides are TGCGCCAGCAGCCAAGATCATTCAGGTTGGACTGAAGCTTTCTTT.

For this clonotype: No conserved phenylalanine or tryptophan is present at the end of the CDR3, so a read error is the likely explanation. The CDR3 region has the DNA TGTGCCAGCAGTTCCGCCGGGGGTTACGAGCAGTACCTC. It codes for CASSSAGGYEQYL. The rearrangement joins TRBV6-5 to TRBJ2-7; a weak D match, TRBD2 (6 bases). Germline lookup yields CDR1 MNHEY and CDR2 SVGAGI. Trimming took off 4 bases at V and 4 bases at J, with 11 bases between the two ends. The CDR3 has 13 residues.

The CDR3 DNA reads as TGTGCCAGCAGTCTTCCCCCGAAGCCCCAGCATTTT. Protein: CASSLPPKPQHF. The V call is TRBV12-3 or TRBV12-4, the J call TRBJ1-5; D is ambiguous. The CDR3 has 12 residues. Trimming removed 5 bases from V and 8 bases from J, with 10 bases in between.

This clonotype was seen many times. The chain uses TRBV7-6 and TRBJ2-3, with 8 bases fitting TRBD2. The V segment lost 4 bases and the J segment 3 bases; nucleotides outside the gene matches: 9. The germline gives CDR1 SGHVS, CDR2 FNYEAQ. This CDR3 comprises 16 residues. The CDR3 nucleotides are TGTGCCAGCAGCTCGCTCCCCGGGGGGGCAACAGATACGCAGTATTTT. It translates to CASSSLPGGATDTQYF.

The sample holds many counts of this clonotype. This chain uses TRBV20-1 with TRBJ2-7, with 9 bases lining up with TRBD2. There are 16 residues in the CDR3. Per germline, CDR1 DFQATT and CDR2 SNEGSKA (reference sequence). The V segment lost 1 base and the J segment 4 bases; nucleotides outside the gene matches: 11. This CDR3 reads CSARVGTTSGAYEQYF. The CDR3 nucleotides are TGCAGTGCTAGAGTAGGAACGACTAGCGGAGCTTACGAGCAGTACTTC.

Many counts were recorded for this clonotype. The chain is built from TRBV20-1 and TRBJ1-5, with TRBD1 identical over 7 bases. The trim removed 2 bases at V and 0 bases at J, leaving 10 bases unmatched. The CDR3 totals 17 residues. CDR1 and CDR2 from the germline V gene are DFQATT and SNEGSKA (reference sequence). CDR3 coding DNA: TGCAGTGCTAGACCTGCACAGGGGATAAATAGCAATCAGCCCCAGCATTTT. Translation gives CSARPAQGINSNQPQHF.

This chain connects TRBV5-1 to TRBJ1-2; D is perhaps TRBD1 (5 bases). There are 14 residues in the CDR3. Germline V gene sequence: CDR1 SGHRS, CDR2 YFSETQ. The V end was cut by 0 bases, the J end by 3 bases, with 9 bases between. The CDR3 protein is CASSLGDAYYGYTF. In nucleotides, the CDR3 is TGCGCCAGCAGCTTGGGGGACGCGTACTATGGCTACACCTTC.

In its sample, this clonotype was seen many times. The chain links TRBV11-1 to TRBJ2-7; TRBD2 is a possible D gene (5 bases). Trimming left V 4 bases short and J 0 bases short, with 10 bases between. Germline lookup yields CDR1 SGHAT and CDR2 FQDESV (reference sequence). The CDR3 is made up of 14 amino acids. Here the CDR3 reads CASSSGLSSYEQYF. The CDR3 nucleotides are TGTGCCAGCAGCTCCGGACTGAGCTCCTACGAGCAGTACTTC.

This clonotype appeared many times. V gene TRBV25-1 combines with J gene TRBJ2-5; D ambiguous. V lost 3 bases to trimming and J lost 5 bases, with 10 bases between them. Germline loops: CDR1 MGHDK, CDR2 SYGVNS. The CDR3 is made up of 13 amino acids. CDR3 bases: TGTGCCAGCAGTGACTTTGCTTTCGAGACCCAGTACTTC. This codes for CASSDFAFETQYF.

The chain has TRBV11-2 and TRBJ1-3; D is uncertain. Germline values: CDR1 SGHAT, CDR2 FQNNGV. The CDR3 covers 15 residues. V lost 4 bases and J lost 4, with 14 bases in between. The CDR3 loop is CASSSTKGLGNTIYF. The DNA of the CDR3 is TGTGCCAGCAGCTCTACAAAAGGTTTGGGAAACACCATATATTTT.

The CDR3 sequence is CASRHRTSGREKYF. The CDR3 DNA is TGTGCCAGCAGACACAGGACTAGCGGGAGGGAAAAGTACTTC. This chain uses TRBV27 with TRBJ2-4, with TRBD2 identical over 15 bases. Germline V gene data show CDR1 as MNHEY and CDR2 as SMNVEV (reference sequence). The V segment lost 6 bases and the J segment 14 bases; nucleotides outside the gene matches: 8. The CDR3 runs 14 residues.

This clonotype was seen just once. The V and J genes are TRBV10-3 and TRBJ2-5; 8 bases agree with TRBD1. J lost 4 bases, V lost 0 bases, and 4 bases had no gene match. Germline CDR1 is ENHRY and CDR2 is SYGVKD. This CDR3 has 15 residues. The CDR3 loop is CAISESAGGLETQYF. CDR3 in DNA: TGTGCCATCAGTGAGTCTGCAGGGGGCCTAGAGACCCAGTACTTC.

This clonotype was counted at least ten times. This rearrangement joins TRBV12-3 or TRBV12-4 to TRBJ1-1, with TRBD1 identical over 7 bases. V shed 5 bases, J shed 12 bases, and the junction held 15 bases outside the gene matches. The CDR3 runs 14 residues. CDR3 loop: CASSRGQAQREPFF. Here the CDR3 DNA reads TGTGCCAGCAGTAGAGGACAGGCCCAGAGAGAACCTTTCTTT.

The V and J genes are TRBV25-1 and TRBJ1-2, with 9 bases identical to TRBD1. Trimming removed 1 base from V and 7 bases from J; junction bases left unmatched: 4. Per germline, CDR1 MGHDK and CDR2 SYGVNS. This CDR3 comprises 14 residues. The CDR3 region is CASSEWDREGGYTF. CDR3 DNA sequence: TGTGCCAGCAGTGAATGGGACAGGGAAGGTGGCTACACCTTC.

This sequence joins TRBV19 and TRBJ1-5, with 7 bases fitting TRBD1. The CDR3 has 14 residues. Germline lookup yields CDR1 LNHDA and CDR2 SQIVND (reference sequence). With 6 bases clipped from V and 5 bases from J, the junction kept 7 bases outside the gene matches. In nucleotides, the CDR3 is TGTGCCAGTAGCCCAGGACAGGCTGATCAGCCCCAGCATTTT. Residues: CASSPGQADQPQHF.

This clonotype was found many times. The chain has TRBV6-5 and TRBJ2-7; D is ambiguous. Trimming stripped 4 bases from V and 3 bases from J, with 13 bases between. This CDR3 is 14 amino acids long. Germline V lookup: CDR1 MNHEY, CDR2 SVGAGI. CDR3 loop: CASSSGQKNYEQYF. CDR3 coding DNA: TGTGCCAGCAGTTCAGGCCAGAAAAACTACGAGCAGTACTTC.